The 14 T cell receptor beta chains reported below all come from one sample, sequenced in a study of early T cells in non-severe SARS-CoV-2 infection. TCRdb reprocessed the 5' RACE reads via MiXCR and lists one record per CDR3 protein. The table shows some 30,000 distinct CDR3 sequences, with approximately 5% occurring only once. The material sequenced was whole blood. These receptors were obtained from an adult who was a healthcare worker with PCR-confirmed SARS-CoV-2 infection or an uninfected control (not recorded which).

By share of the sample, this clonotype is medium-sized. The chain links TRBV5-1 to TRBJ1-3, with D maybe TRBD1 (6 bases). The CDR3 spans 16 residues. V was shortened by 0 bases and J by 4 bases, with 14 bases between the two germline ends. Germline CDR1 SGHRS, CDR2 YFSETQ. CDR3 amino acids: CASSLDGQGQGNTIYF. In DNA, the CDR3 is TGCGCCAGCAGCTTGGACGGCCAGGGGCAGGGAAACACCATATATTTT.

Many counts were recorded for this clonotype. J is TRBJ2-5 and V is TRBV11-2; a weak D match, TRBD2 (5 bases). This CDR3 is 16 amino acids long. Germline loops: CDR1 SGHAT, CDR2 FQNNGV. V was trimmed by 1 base and J by 9 bases, leaving 21 bases between them. The CDR3 nucleotides read TGTGCCAGCAGCTTAGCGGAAAGCGGCCGACCTTTAGCCCAGTACTTC. This translates into CASSLAESGRPLAQYF.

This clonotype was seen many times. J is TRBJ1-6 and V is TRBV6-5, with D tentatively TRBD1 (5 bases). The germline V gene has CDR1 MNHEY and CDR2 SVGAGI. Deletions cut 7 bases from V and 7 bases from J, with 11 bases between. The CDR3 is 13 amino acids. The CDR3 DNA reads TGTGCCAGCACGGCAGGGAGCAATTCACCCCTCCACTTT. This sequence encodes CASTAGSNSPLHF.

The chain is built from TRBV29-1 and TRBJ2-7; 10 bases align to TRBD1. CDR1 and CDR2 (germline): SQVTM, ANQGSEA. V lost 0 bases to trimming and J lost 6 bases; unmatched junction nucleotides: 2. This CDR3 has 13 residues. The CDR3 loop reads CSVEETGGAEQYF. Written as DNA, the CDR3 is TGCAGCGTTGAAGAGACAGGGGGCGCCGAGCAGTACTTC.

This clonotype occurred a few times. This chain connects TRBV6-1 to TRBJ2-1, with D maybe TRBD1 (6 bases). CDR1 is MNHNS and CDR2 is SASEGT in the germline V gene. CDR3 length: 15 residues. Trimming shortened V by 3 bases and J by 0 bases, and 9 bases separated the two germline ends. The CDR3 sequence: CASSDLGGSYNEQFF. CDR3 in DNA: TGTGCCAGCAGTGATTTAGGGGGCTCCTACAATGAGCAGTTCTTC.

This clonotype was seen many times. The chain has TRBV10-3 and TRBJ2-7; 7 bases map to TRBD2. Germline trimming cut 7 bases from V and 4 bases from J; bases unmatched to any gene: 4. This CDR3 comprises 12 residues. Germline CDR1 is ENHRY and CDR2 is SYGVKD. CDR3 loop: CAIKGLQYEQYF. The CDR3, as DNA: TGTGCCATCAAGGGACTACAATACGAGCAGTACTTC.

This clonotype was counted many times. CDR3 loop: CASSVVAGAYYNEQFF. CDR3 nucleotides: TGTGCCAGCAGTGTAGTAGCGGGGGCCTACTACAATGAGCAGTTCTTC. The V call is TRBV6-4, the J call TRBJ2-1; 9 bases map to TRBD2. The CDR3 totals 16 residues. V lost 4 bases, J lost 3 bases, and 7 bases stayed unmatched. Germline V gene lookup returns CDR1 MRHNA and CDR2 SNTAGT.

This clonotype was seen many times. V gene TRBV5-1 combines with J gene TRBJ2-5; either TRBD1 or TRBD2 may supply D (5 bases each). V was clipped by 5 bases and J by 5 bases, with 10 bases between them. Germline V CDR1 and CDR2: SGHRS, YFSETQ. The CDR3 totals 12 residues. The CDR3 nucleotides read TGCGCCAGCAGACCCGAGGGGGAGACCCAGTACTTC. Translating gives CASRPEGETQYF.

The rearrangement uses TRBV18 and TRBJ2-2, with a possible D match to TRBD2 (6 bases). Trimming removed 2 bases at V and 5 bases at J, with 12 bases between. Germline V CDR1 and CDR2: KGHSH, LQKENI. This CDR3 contains 15 residues. The DNA for the CDR3 is TGTGCCAGCTCACCATACAACGCGGGAACCGGGGAGCTGTTTTTT. This codes for CASSPYNAGTGELFF.

The table lists this clonotype with a few counts. An end of the junction does not agree with germline; a read error may underlie this. This chain uses TRBV7-7 with TRBJ2-1, with D uncertain. The CDR3 is 15 amino acids. The germline gives CDR1 SSHAT, CDR2 FNYEAQ (reference sequence). The CDR3, as DNA: TGTGCTAGCAGCTCGGACCAGAGCTCCTACAATGAGCAGTTCTTC. This sequence encodes CASSSDQSSYNEQFF.

The chain is built from TRBV18 and TRBJ1-2; a possible D gene is TRBD1 (5 bases). Germline lookup yields CDR1 KGHSH and CDR2 LQKENI. The CDR3 contains 15 residues. V dropped 0 bases and J dropped 5 bases, with 13 bases sitting between them. The CDR3 sequence: CASSPPGQGMYGYTF. DNA for the CDR3: TGTGCCAGCTCACCACCCGGCCAGGGAATGTATGGCTACACCTTC.

This clonotype was detected ten times or more. The chain combines TRBV10-2 with TRBJ2-3; maybe TRBD2 (6 bases). This CDR3 has 15 amino acids. The V end was cut by 5 bases, the J end by 3 bases, with 15 bases between. Germline lookup yields CDR1 WSHSY and CDR2 SAAADI. CDR3 DNA: TGCGCCAGCAGTCGATGGAGGGCAGAAACAGATACGCAGTATTTT. It translates to CASSRWRAETDTQYF.

This clonotype was counted a few times. The chain joins TRBV6-5 to TRBJ2-2; tentatively, D is TRBD2 (6 bases). CDR1 is MNHEY and CDR2 is SVGAGI in the germline V gene. The length of the CDR3 is 17 residues. Trimming stripped 0 bases from V and 7 bases from J, with 18 bases between. The CDR3 nucleotides are TGTGCCAGCAGTTACTCCTCGGGACTTCATTCTGGCGGGGAGCTGTTTTTT. It yields the protein CASSYSSGLHSGGELFF.

At least ten counts were recorded for this clonotype. The gene calls are TRBV24-1 and TRBJ2-3; TRBD1 or TRBD2 may be the D gene (5 bases each). The V end lost 4 bases, the J end lost 0 bases, and 16 bases lay between the germline ends. The germline V gene encodes CDR1 KGHDR and CDR2 SFDVKD. CDR3 size: 17 residues. The CDR3 sequence: CATSDPPGTHSTDTQYF. The CDR3 DNA reads as TGTGCCACCAGTGACCCCCCCGGGACCCACAGCACAGATACGCAGTATTTT.